A selection of T cell receptor beta chains follows, all from one sample in a study of OX40 agonist ivuxolimab in advanced cancers. Here immunoSEQ multiplex PCR was the method, and the copy in TCRdb shows in-frame clones only, minus some. Of 80,000 to 95,000 clones listed, more than 75% were seen once; the top ten hold around 0.71%. Sequencing used CD4+ or CD8+ T cells sorted from blood, obtained in a trial of the OX40 agonist ivuxolimab. The source is an adult with an advanced solid tumor such as melanoma, head and neck, liver or kidney cancer. Both conserved end residues are part of each CDR3. Each record gives: D gene, clone size, V gene, J gene, CDR3 DNA, CDR3 protein. A D gene is named only where the DNA matches it firmly. The size entry is marked missing in some rows and otherwise reads once, few, many or a size class.

d_gene: .
abundance: .
v_gene: TRBV2
j_gene: TRBJ1-1
CDR3nt: TGTGCCAGCAGTGCCGACACGAACACTGAAGCTTTCTTT
CDR3aa: CASSADTNTEAFF

d_gene: .
abundance: .
v_gene: TRBV5-1
j_gene: TRBJ2-1
CDR3nt: TGCGCCAGCAGCTTGGAAACGGGGACAAATGAGCAGTTCTTC
CDR3aa: CASSLETGTNEQFF

d_gene: TRBD1
abundance: .
v_gene: TRBV19
j_gene: TRBJ2-2
CDR3nt: TGTGCCAGTGCCAAGGGGGGACAGGGACACACCGGGGAGCTGTTTTTT
CDR3aa: CASAKGGQGHTGELFF

d_gene: .
abundance: .
v_gene: TRBV6-5
j_gene: TRBJ1-4
CDR3nt: TGTGCCAGCAGTTGGGGTATGGGGGAAAAACTGTTTTTT
CDR3aa: CASSWGMGEKLFF

d_gene: .
abundance: .
v_gene: TRBV5-1
j_gene: TRBJ2-1
CDR3nt: TGCGCCAGCAGCTTGGAAGATGGTCGTTCGTCGCAGTTCTTC
CDR3aa: CASSLEDGRSSQFF

d_gene: .
abundance: .
v_gene: TRBV5-1
j_gene: TRBJ2-3
CDR3nt: TGCGCCAGCAGCATTAATTCAGATACGCAGTATTTT
CDR3aa: CASSINSDTQYF

d_gene: TRBD1
abundance: .
v_gene: TRBV18
j_gene: TRBJ2-1
CDR3nt: TGTGCCAGCTCACCACAACAGGGGGCTAGCTCCTACAATGAGCAGTTCTTC
CDR3aa: CASSPQQGASSYNEQFF

d_gene: .
abundance: .
v_gene: TRBV27
j_gene: TRBJ1-2
CDR3nt: TGTGCCAGCAGTTTAGGGGCCAGGAGTAGCGGCTACACCTTC
CDR3aa: CASSLGARSSGYTF

d_gene: .
abundance: .
v_gene: TRBV13
j_gene: TRBJ2-2
CDR3nt: TGTGCCAGCATCCGAAGGCGGGGCATACAGTTTGCCGGGGAGCTGTTTTTT
CDR3aa: CASIRRRGIQFAGELFF

d_gene: TRBD2
abundance: .
v_gene: TRBV14
j_gene: TRBJ2-7
CDR3nt: TGTGCCAGCAGCCAACTAGCGGGGGGTCTCCAGTACTTC
CDR3aa: CASSQLAGGLQYF

d_gene: .
abundance: .
v_gene: TRBV5-1
j_gene: TRBJ2-2
CDR3nt: TGCGCCAGCAGCCTCCCGGAAGGAGGGCTCACCGGGGAGCTGTTTTTT
CDR3aa: CASSLPEGGLTGELFF

d_gene: .
abundance: .
v_gene: TRBV30
j_gene: TRBJ1-2
CDR3nt: TGTGCCTGGAGTTCCCCAGGGAAACATGGCTACACCTTC
CDR3aa: CAWSSPGKHGYTF

d_gene: .
abundance: .
v_gene: TRBV18
j_gene: TRBJ1-4
CDR3nt: TGTGCCAGCTCACAAATGAGCCTCGGGGATGAAAAACTGTTTTTT
CDR3aa: CASSQMSLGDEKLFF

d_gene: TRBD1
abundance: .
v_gene: TRBV28
j_gene: TRBJ1-1
CDR3nt: TGTGCCAGCAGTTTATTTACAGGGGGGAGCACTGAAGCTTTCTTT
CDR3aa: CASSLFTGGSTEAFF

d_gene: TRBD1
abundance: .
v_gene: TRBV5-6
j_gene: TRBJ2-2
CDR3nt: TGTGCCAGCAGCAGGGTGGACAGGACGAACACCGGGGAGCTGTTTTTT
CDR3aa: CASSRVDRTNTGELFF

d_gene: .
abundance: .
v_gene: TRBV5-1
j_gene: TRBJ2-1
CDR3nt: TGCGCCAGCAGCTTAGCGGAAGGCTCCTACAATGAGCAGTTCTTC
CDR3aa: CASSLAEGSYNEQFF

d_gene: .
abundance: .
v_gene: TRBV29-1
j_gene: TRBJ2-5
CDR3nt: TGCAGCGTTCGGCAGGGTCAAGAGACCCAGTACTTC
CDR3aa: CSVRQGQETQYF

d_gene: .
abundance: once
v_gene: TRBV5-1
j_gene: TRBJ1-4
CDR3nt: TGCGCCAGCAGCTTGGACCGAATGGGGGAAAAACTGTTTTTT
CDR3aa: CASSLDRMGEKLFF

d_gene: .
abundance: .
v_gene: TRBV6-5
j_gene: TRBJ1-2
CDR3nt: TGTGCCAGCAGTTACCTCGGGCCCCCGAGGGGCTACACCTTC
CDR3aa: CASSYLGPPRGYTF

d_gene: .
abundance: .
v_gene: TRBV7-6
j_gene: TRBJ2-1
CDR3nt: TGTGCCAGCAGCCCCCCCGGTTTAGGCAATGAGCAGTTCTTC
CDR3aa: CASSPPGLGNEQFF

d_gene: .
abundance: .
v_gene: TRBV30
j_gene: TRBJ1-5
CDR3nt: TGTGCCTGGAGTGATTCTCGCGATCAGCCCCAGCATTTT
CDR3aa: CAWSDSRDQPQHF

d_gene: TRBD1
abundance: .
v_gene: TRBV19
j_gene: TRBJ1-1
CDR3nt: TGTGCCAGTAGACCCGGACAGGGAACACTGGAAGCGTCACAAGCTTTCTTT
CDR3aa: CASRPGQGTLEASQAFF

d_gene: .
abundance: .
v_gene: TRBV18
j_gene: TRBJ2-5
CDR3nt: TGTGCCAGCTCAACCGGGACACTCCAAGAGACCCAGTACTTC
CDR3aa: CASSTGTLQETQYF

d_gene: TRBD2
abundance: .
v_gene: TRBV7-2
j_gene: TRBJ2-7
CDR3nt: TGTGCCAGCAGCTTATGGGCTAGCGGGAGCCTCACCTACGAGCAGTACTTC
CDR3aa: CASSLWASGSLTYEQYF

d_gene: TRBD2
abundance: few
v_gene: TRBV7-9
j_gene: TRBJ2-5
CDR3nt: TGTGCCAGCAGCTTAAACGCGGGAGGTTGGGAGACCCAGTACTTC
CDR3aa: CASSLNAGGWETQYF

d_gene: .
abundance: .
v_gene: TRBV5-1
j_gene: TRBJ2-3
CDR3nt: TGCGCCAGCAGCTTGAATGGCCCTAATCAGGGCACAGATACGCAGTATTTT
CDR3aa: CASSLNGPNQGTDTQYF

d_gene: TRBD1
abundance: .
v_gene: TRBV5-4
j_gene: TRBJ1-1
CDR3nt: TGTGCCAGCAGCTCCGCGGACAGGGGAGGCACTGAAGCTTTCTTT
CDR3aa: CASSSADRGGTEAFF

d_gene: TRBD1
abundance: once
v_gene: TRBV19
j_gene: TRBJ1-6
CDR3nt: TGTGCCAGTTGGGACAGGGGTGATTCACCCCTCCACTTT
CDR3aa: CASWDRGDSPLHF

d_gene: TRBD1
abundance: few
v_gene: TRBV10-1
j_gene: TRBJ1-5
CDR3nt: TGCGCCAGCAGTGAAGGGGGCTCGGCTCAGCCCCAGCATTTT
CDR3aa: CASSEGGSAQPQHF

d_gene: .
abundance: .
v_gene: TRBV6-6
j_gene: TRBJ1-4
CDR3nt: TGTGCCAGCTCCGGTGCGGCATTGGAAAAACTGTTTTTT
CDR3aa: CASSGAALEKLFF

d_gene: .
abundance: .
v_gene: TRBV6-6
j_gene: TRBJ1-5
CDR3nt: TGTGCCAGCAGTCCCTCGACAGGCAATCAGCCCCAGCATTTT
CDR3aa: CASSPSTGNQPQHF

d_gene: TRBD1
abundance: .
v_gene: TRBV6-5
j_gene: TRBJ1-2
CDR3nt: TGTGCCAGCAGTCGTCCCGGGACAGGGACGGGTGGCTACACCTTC
CDR3aa: CASSRPGTGTGGYTF

d_gene: .
abundance: .
v_gene: TRBV5-1
j_gene: TRBJ2-1
CDR3nt: TGCGCCAGCAGCTCTATAGCACAGGGTGGCTACAATGAGCAGTTCTTC
CDR3aa: CASSSIAQGGYNEQFF

d_gene: .
abundance: .
v_gene: TRBV10-3
j_gene: TRBJ1-6
CDR3nt: TGTGCCATCAGGGATTACGGGCAAAATTCACCCCTCCACTTT
CDR3aa: CAIRDYGQNSPLHF

d_gene: TRBD2
abundance: few
v_gene: TRBV7-9
j_gene: TRBJ2-1
CDR3nt: TGTGCCAGCAAGAGCGGGACTTACAATGAGCAGTTCTTC
CDR3aa: CASKSGTYNEQFF

d_gene: .
abundance: .
v_gene: TRBV18
j_gene: TRBJ2-7
CDR3nt: TGTGCCAGCTCACCAGGACGGGAAACCTACGAGCAGTACTTC
CDR3aa: CASSPGRETYEQYF

d_gene: .
abundance: .
v_gene: TRBV19
j_gene: TRBJ1-5
CDR3nt: TGTGCCAGTAGTTCAGGGAGGAGTAGCAATCAGCCCCAGCATTTT
CDR3aa: CASSSGRSSNQPQHF

d_gene: .
abundance: .
v_gene: TRBV6-5
j_gene: TRBJ2-5
CDR3nt: TGTGCCAGCAGTTATGGAGGCCAAGAGACCCAGTACTTC
CDR3aa: CASSYGGQETQYF

d_gene: TRBD1
abundance: once
v_gene: TRBV28
j_gene: TRBJ2-5
CDR3nt: TGTGCCAGCAGTTCGGACAGGGGGTACCAAGAGACCCAGTACTTC
CDR3aa: CASSSDRGYQETQYF

d_gene: .
abundance: .
v_gene: TRBV5-4
j_gene: TRBJ1-1
CDR3nt: TGTGCCAGCAGCTTGCAGGGCATGAACACTGAAGCTTTCTTT
CDR3aa: CASSLQGMNTEAFF

d_gene: TRBD1
abundance: .
v_gene: TRBV29-1
j_gene: TRBJ2-3
CDR3nt: TGCAGCGTTGAACGCTCAGGGGGATTCCCAGATACGCAGTATTTT
CDR3aa: CSVERSGGFPDTQYF

d_gene: .
abundance: .
v_gene: TRBV6-6
j_gene: TRBJ2-3
CDR3nt: TGTGCCAGCACCCGATCAGGAGATACGCAGTATTTT
CDR3aa: CASTRSGDTQYF

d_gene: .
abundance: .
v_gene: TRBV4-2
j_gene: TRBJ1-4
CDR3nt: TGTGCCAGCAGCCCCGAGGAGGGGTCTAATGAAAAACTGTTTTTT
CDR3aa: CASSPEEGSNEKLFF

d_gene: .
abundance: .
v_gene: TRBV6-6
j_gene: TRBJ1-1
CDR3nt: TGTGCCAGCAGTAACCGAGACTGGAACACTGAAGCTTTCTTT
CDR3aa: CASSNRDWNTEAFF

d_gene: .
abundance: once
v_gene: TRBV5-4
j_gene: TRBJ2-7
CDR3nt: TGTGCCAGCAGCTCACAGGGTGTCTACGAGCAGTACTTC
CDR3aa: CASSSQGVYEQYF

d_gene: TRBD2
abundance: .
v_gene: TRBV28
j_gene: TRBJ2-1
CDR3nt: TGTGCCACCGAAGAGGGACTAGCGGGCGACTATAACTACAATGAGCAGTTCTTC
CDR3aa: CATEEGLAGDYNYNEQFF

d_gene: .
abundance: .
v_gene: TRBV5-1
j_gene: TRBJ2-5
CDR3nt: TGCGCCAGCAGCTCCTCCTGGGGCGGGGCCCAAGAGACCCAGTACTTC
CDR3aa: CASSSSWGGAQETQYF

d_gene: TRBD1
abundance: .
v_gene: TRBV29-1
j_gene: TRBJ2-3
CDR3nt: TGCAGCGGTTGGACAGGGTGGACTGGGACTAGCACAGATACGCAGTATTTT
CDR3aa: CSGWTGWTGTSTDTQYF

d_gene: .
abundance: .
v_gene: TRBV9
j_gene: TRBJ1-4
CDR3nt: TGTGCCAGCAGCGTTGGCTCAGGGAGGGAGGAAAAACTGTTTTTT
CDR3aa: CASSVGSGREEKLFF

d_gene: TRBD2
abundance: .
v_gene: TRBV7-6
j_gene: TRBJ2-1
CDR3nt: TGTGCCAGCAGCTTAGGACTAGCGGGGGCCTACAATGAGCAGTTCTTC
CDR3aa: CASSLGLAGAYNEQFF

d_gene: .
abundance: .
v_gene: TRBV6-4
j_gene: TRBJ2-1
CDR3nt: TGTGCCAGCAGTCCCGGGGGTTTCTACAATGAGCAGTTCTTC
CDR3aa: CASSPGGFYNEQFF

d_gene: TRBD1
abundance: .
v_gene: TRBV9
j_gene: TRBJ1-5
CDR3nt: TGTGCCAGCAGCTCGGGACAGGGGGGATACAATCAGCCCCAGCATTTT
CDR3aa: CASSSGQGGYNQPQHF

d_gene: .
abundance: .
v_gene: TRBV28
j_gene: TRBJ1-6
CDR3nt: TGTGCCAGCAGTTTGAGGACGGGGAGCTCCTATAATTCACCCCTCCACTTT
CDR3aa: CASSLRTGSSYNSPLHF